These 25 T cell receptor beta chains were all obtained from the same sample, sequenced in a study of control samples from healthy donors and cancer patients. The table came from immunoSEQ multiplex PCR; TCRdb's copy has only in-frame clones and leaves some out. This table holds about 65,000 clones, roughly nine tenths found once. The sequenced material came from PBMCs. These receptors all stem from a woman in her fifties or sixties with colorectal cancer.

The CDR3 DNA sequence: TGCAGCGGGCGGGACTGCTTATACGAGCAGTACTTC. This gives the protein CSGRDCLYEQYF. V is TRBV29-1 and J is TRBJ2-7, with TRBD2 as a possible D gene (6 bases). From germline, CDR1 is SQVTM and CDR2 ANQGSEA. V lost 7 bases, J lost 4 bases, and 14 bases lay in between. CDR3 length: 12 residues.

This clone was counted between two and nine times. This CDR3 is CASSRAQGPTYEQYF. CDR3 bases: TGTGCCAGCAGCCGCGCCCAGGGGCCTACCTACGAGCAGTACTTC. This rearrangement joins TRBV6-5 to TRBJ2-7; D perhaps matches TRBD1 (6 bases). V dropped 6 bases and J dropped 2 bases, with 17 bases sitting between them. The CDR3 has 15 amino acids. From germline, CDR1 is MNHEY and CDR2 SVGAGI.

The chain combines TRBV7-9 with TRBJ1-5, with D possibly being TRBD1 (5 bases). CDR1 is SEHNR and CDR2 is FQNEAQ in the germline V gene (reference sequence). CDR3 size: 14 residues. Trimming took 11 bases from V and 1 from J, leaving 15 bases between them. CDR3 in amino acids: CASTDSGSNQPQHF. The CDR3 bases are TGTGCCTCCACAGACAGTGGAAGCAATCAGCCCCAGCATTTT.

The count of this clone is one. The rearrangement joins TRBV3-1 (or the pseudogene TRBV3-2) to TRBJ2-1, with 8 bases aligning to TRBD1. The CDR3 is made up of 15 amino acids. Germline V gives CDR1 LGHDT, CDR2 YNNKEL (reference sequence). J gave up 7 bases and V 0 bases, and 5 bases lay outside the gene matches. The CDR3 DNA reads TGTGCCAGCAGCCAAGATTCAGGGGGCGGGAATGAGCAGTTCTTC. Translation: CASSQDSGGGNEQFF.

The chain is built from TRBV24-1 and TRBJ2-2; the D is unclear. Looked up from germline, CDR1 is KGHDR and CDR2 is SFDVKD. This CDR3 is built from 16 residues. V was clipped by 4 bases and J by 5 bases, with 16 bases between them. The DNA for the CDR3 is TGTGCCACCAGTGACCCAGGACCGACAAAGACCGGGGAGCTGTTTTTT. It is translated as CATSDPGPTKTGELFF.

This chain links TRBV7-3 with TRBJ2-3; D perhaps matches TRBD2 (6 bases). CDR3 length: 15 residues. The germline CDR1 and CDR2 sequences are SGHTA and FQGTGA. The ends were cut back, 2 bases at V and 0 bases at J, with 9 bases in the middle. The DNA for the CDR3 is TGTGCCAGCAGCTTAGCGGGGACTAGCACAGATACGCAGTATTTT. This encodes CASSLAGTSTDTQYF.

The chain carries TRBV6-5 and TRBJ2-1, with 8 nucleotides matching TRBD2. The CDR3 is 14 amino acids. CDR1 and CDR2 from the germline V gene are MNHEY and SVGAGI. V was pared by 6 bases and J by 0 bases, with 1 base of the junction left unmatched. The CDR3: CASRSGSSYNEQFF. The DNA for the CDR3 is TGTGCCAGCAGGAGCGGGAGCTCCTACAATGAGCAGTTCTTC.

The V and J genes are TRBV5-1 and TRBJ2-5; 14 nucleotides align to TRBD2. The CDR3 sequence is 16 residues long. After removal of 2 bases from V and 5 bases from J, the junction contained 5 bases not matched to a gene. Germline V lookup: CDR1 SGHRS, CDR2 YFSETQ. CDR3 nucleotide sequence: TGCGCCAGCAGCTTCGGACTAGCGGGGGGCCCCGAGACCCAGTACTTC. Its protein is CASSFGLAGGPETQYF.

Here the CDR3 reads CASTQSWDYGYTF. CDR3 DNA: TGTGCCAGCACCCAATCCTGGGACTATGGCTACACCTTC. The V gene is TRBV2, the J gene TRBJ1-2; D uncertain. Per germline, CDR1 SNHLY and CDR2 FYNNEI. The germline V and J ends were trimmed by 7 bases and 3 bases, with 12 bases remaining between them. The CDR3 is 13 residues long.

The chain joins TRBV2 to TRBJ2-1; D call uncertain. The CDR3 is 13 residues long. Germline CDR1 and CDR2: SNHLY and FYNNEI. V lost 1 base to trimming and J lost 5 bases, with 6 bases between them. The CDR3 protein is CASSEEWNNEQFF. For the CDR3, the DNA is TGTGCCAGCAGTGAAGAATGGAACAATGAGCAGTTCTTC.

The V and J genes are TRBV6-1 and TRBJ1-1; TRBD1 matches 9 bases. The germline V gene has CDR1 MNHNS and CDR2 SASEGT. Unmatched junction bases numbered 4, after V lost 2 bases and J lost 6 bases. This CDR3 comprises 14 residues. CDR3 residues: CASSERRDRAEAFF. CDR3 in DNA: TGTGCCAGCAGTGAACGACGGGACAGGGCTGAAGCTTTCTTT.

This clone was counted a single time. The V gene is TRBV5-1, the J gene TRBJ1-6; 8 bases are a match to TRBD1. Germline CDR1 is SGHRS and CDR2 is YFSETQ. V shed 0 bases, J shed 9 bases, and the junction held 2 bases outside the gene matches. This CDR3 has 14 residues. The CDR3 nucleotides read TGCGCCAGCAGCTTGGCAGGGGGCGGTTCACCCCTCCACTTT. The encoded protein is CASSLAGGGSPLHF.

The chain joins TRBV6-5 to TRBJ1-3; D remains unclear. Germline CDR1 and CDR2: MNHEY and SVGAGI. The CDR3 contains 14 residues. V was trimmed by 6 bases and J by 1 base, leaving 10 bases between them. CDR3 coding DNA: TGTGCCAGCAGCGGAGTACTATCTGGAAACACCATATATTTT. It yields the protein CASSGVLSGNTIYF.

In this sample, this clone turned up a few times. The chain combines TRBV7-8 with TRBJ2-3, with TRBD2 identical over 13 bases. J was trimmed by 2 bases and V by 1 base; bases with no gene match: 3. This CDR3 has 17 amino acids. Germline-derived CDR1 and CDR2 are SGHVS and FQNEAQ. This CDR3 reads CASSLGLAGGPTDTQYF. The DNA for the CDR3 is TGTGCCAGCAGCTTAGGACTAGCGGGAGGTCCCACAGATACGCAGTATTTT.

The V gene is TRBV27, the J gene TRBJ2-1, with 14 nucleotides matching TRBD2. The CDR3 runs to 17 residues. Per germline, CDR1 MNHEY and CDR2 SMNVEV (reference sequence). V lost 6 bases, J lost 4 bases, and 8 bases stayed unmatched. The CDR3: CASSPRGTSGSYNEQFF. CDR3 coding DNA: TGTGCCAGCAGCCCCCGGGGGACTAGCGGGAGTTACAATGAGCAGTTCTTC.

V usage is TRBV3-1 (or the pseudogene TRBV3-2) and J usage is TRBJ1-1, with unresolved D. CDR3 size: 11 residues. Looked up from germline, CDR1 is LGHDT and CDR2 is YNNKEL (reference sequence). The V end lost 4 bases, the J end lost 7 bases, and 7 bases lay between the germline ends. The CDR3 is CASSLLDEAFF. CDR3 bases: TGTGCCAGCAGCCTGTTGGATGAAGCTTTCTTT.

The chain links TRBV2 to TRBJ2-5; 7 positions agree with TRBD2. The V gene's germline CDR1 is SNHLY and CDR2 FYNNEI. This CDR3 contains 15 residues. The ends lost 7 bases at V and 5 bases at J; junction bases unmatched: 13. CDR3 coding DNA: TGTGCCAGCAAGGATGAGGCGGGGCGGGGGGAGACCCAGTACTTC. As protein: CASKDEAGRGETQYF.

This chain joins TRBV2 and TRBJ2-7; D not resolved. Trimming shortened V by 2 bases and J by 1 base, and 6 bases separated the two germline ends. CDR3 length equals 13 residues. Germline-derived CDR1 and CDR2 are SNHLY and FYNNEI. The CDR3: CASSESASYEQYF. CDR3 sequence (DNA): TGTGCCAGCAGTGAATCAGCTTCCTACGAGCAGTACTTC. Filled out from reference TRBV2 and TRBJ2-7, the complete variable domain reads EPEVTQTPSHQVTQMGQEVILRCVPISNHLYFYWYRQILGQKVEFLVSFYNNEISEKSEIFDDQFSVERPDGSNFTLKIRSTKLEDSAMYFCASSESASYEQYFGPGTRLTVT.

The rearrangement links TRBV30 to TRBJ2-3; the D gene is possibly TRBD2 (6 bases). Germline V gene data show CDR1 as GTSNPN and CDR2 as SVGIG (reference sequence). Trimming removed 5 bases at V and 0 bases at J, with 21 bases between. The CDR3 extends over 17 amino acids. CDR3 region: CAWGGRYAGRSTDTQYF. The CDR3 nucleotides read TGTGCCTGGGGGGGGAGGTATGCAGGGCGTAGCACAGATACGCAGTATTTT.

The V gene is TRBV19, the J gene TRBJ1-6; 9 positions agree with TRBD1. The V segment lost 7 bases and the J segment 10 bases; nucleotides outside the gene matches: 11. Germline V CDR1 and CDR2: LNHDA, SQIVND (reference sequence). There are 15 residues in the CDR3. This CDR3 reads CASNPRGQGLSPLHF. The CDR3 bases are TGTGCCAGTAACCCTCGGGGACAGGGTCTCTCACCCCTCCACTTT. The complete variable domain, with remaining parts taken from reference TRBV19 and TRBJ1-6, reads DGGITQSPKYLFRKEGQNVTLSCEQNLNHDAMYWYRQDPGQGLRLIYYSQIVNDFQKGDIAEGYSVSREKKESFPLTVTSAQKNPTAFYLCASNPRGQGLSPLHFGNGTRLTVT.

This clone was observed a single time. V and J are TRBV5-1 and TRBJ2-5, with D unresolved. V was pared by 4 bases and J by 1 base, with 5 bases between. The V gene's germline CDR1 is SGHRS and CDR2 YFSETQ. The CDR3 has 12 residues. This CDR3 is CASSIFQETQYF. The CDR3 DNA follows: TGCGCCAGCAGCATATTCCAAGAGACCCAGTACTTC.

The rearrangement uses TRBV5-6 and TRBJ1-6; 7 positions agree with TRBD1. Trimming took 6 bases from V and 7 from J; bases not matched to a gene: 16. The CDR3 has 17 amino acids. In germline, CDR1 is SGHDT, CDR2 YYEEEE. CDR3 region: CASTWMTGSGGNSPLHF. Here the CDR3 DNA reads TGTGCCAGCACCTGGATGACAGGGTCCGGGGGAAATTCACCCCTCCACTTT.

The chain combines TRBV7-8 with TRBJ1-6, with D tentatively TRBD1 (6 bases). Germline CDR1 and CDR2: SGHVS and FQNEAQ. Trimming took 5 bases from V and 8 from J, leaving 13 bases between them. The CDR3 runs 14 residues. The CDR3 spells CASSHGQWDSPLHF. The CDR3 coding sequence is TGTGCCAGCAGCCATGGACAGTGGGATTCACCCCTCCACTTT.

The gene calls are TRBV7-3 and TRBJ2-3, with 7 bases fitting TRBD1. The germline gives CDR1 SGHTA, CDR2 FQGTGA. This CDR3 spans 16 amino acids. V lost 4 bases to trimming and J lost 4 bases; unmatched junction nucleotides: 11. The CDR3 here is CASSSNRGSLPDTQYF. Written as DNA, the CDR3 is TGTGCCAGCAGCTCAAACAGGGGCAGTCTTCCAGATACGCAGTATTTT.

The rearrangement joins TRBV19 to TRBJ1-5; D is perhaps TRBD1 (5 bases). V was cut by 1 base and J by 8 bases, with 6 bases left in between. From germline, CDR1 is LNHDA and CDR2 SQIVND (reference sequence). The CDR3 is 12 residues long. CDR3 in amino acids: CASSIVGEPQHF. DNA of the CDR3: TGTGCCAGTAGTATAGTAGGGGAGCCCCAGCATTTT.